This entry features one TCR beta chain sequence. CDR3 length: 11 amino acids. V was cut by 3 bases and J by 6 bases, with 5 bases left in between. Germline-derived CDR1 and CDR2 are MDHEN and SYDVKM. This sample was taken from a study of blood T cell repertoires in COVID-19. The wider study: Acute and convalescent COVID-19 samples came from the United States, Italy and Spain. PBMCs, B-cell-depleted T cells, or T cells provided the cDNA or gDNA that made up the material.

In the source study's methods: Amplification with reference gene primers provided the estimates of nucleated cell counts. Assay: immunoSEQ multiplex PCR; the TCRdb copy retains only in-frame clones and omits some. D and trimming were read from the DNA, whereas the V and J calls and clone size are those reported in that table. Here the sample spans roughly 170,000 clones, approximately 90% being singletons. The receptor was isolated from a woman in her seventies with COVID-19, enrolled during active disease. The genes are TRBV28 and TRBJ1-2; D gene ambiguous. Sequenced sample: peripheral blood. The CDR3 sequence: CASSLRNGYTF. In nucleotides, the CDR3 is TGTGCCAGCAGTTTGCGGAATGGCTACACCTTC.